The 30 T cell receptor beta chains reported below all come from one sample, sequenced in a study of cytomegalovirus exposure and HLA in healthy donors. Both 60 Vbeta primers and 13 Jbeta primers went into the PCR. Clones were read by immunoSEQ multiplex PCR, and TCRdb kept only the in-frame ones, dropping some. The table lists 95,000 to 150,000 clones, approximately 80% of them singletons. The sequenced sample consisted of PBMCs. The receptors come from a man aged 45-65 years in good health and CMV-seronegative.

The chain is built from TRBV19 and TRBJ1-4; D is ambiguous. The CDR3 extends over 17 amino acids. Germline-derived CDR1 and CDR2 are LNHDA and SQIVND (reference sequence). V lost 2 bases and J lost 5, with 18 bases in between. CDR3 in amino acids: CASSITTDFRLNEKLFF. As DNA, the CDR3 is TGTGCCAGTAGTATAACGACCGACTTTAGGCTAAATGAAAAACTGTTTTTT. The whole variable domain, filled in from reference TRBV19 and TRBJ1-4, reads DGGITQSPKYLFRKEGQNVTLSCEQNLNHDAMYWYRQDPGQGLRLIYYSQIVNDFQKGDIAEGYSVSREKKESFPLTVTSAQKNPTAFYLCASSITTDFRLNEKLFFGSGTQLSVL.

The gene calls are TRBV5-5 and TRBJ2-2, with 10 bases fitting TRBD1. The CDR3 totals 16 residues. Per germline, CDR1 SGHKS and CDR2 YYEKEE (reference sequence). Germline trimming cut 4 bases from V and 7 bases from J; bases unmatched to any gene: 10. The CDR3 bases are TGTGCCAGCAGCCCAGGACAGGGGGTTACGGTCGGGGAGCTGTTTTTT. Translation gives CASSPGQGVTVGELFF. The full variable domain, with the rest looked up from reference TRBV5-5 and TRBJ2-2, is DAGVTQSPTHLIKTRGQQVTLRCSPISGHKSVSWYQQVLGQGPQFIFQYYEKEERGRGNFPDRFSARQFPNYSSELNVNALLLGDSALYLCASSPGQGVTVGELFFGEGSRLTVL.

The rearrangement joins TRBV6-1 to TRBJ1-5, with TRBD1 identical over 8 bases. CDR3 size: 14 residues. Germline trimming cut 8 bases from V and 4 bases from J; bases unmatched to any gene: 7. Germline CDR1 is MNHNS and CDR2 is SASEGT. The CDR3 nucleotides are TGTGCCAGCCGAAAACAGGGGGATAATCAGCCCCAGCATTTT. This translates into CASRKQGDNQPQHF.

For the CDR3, the DNA is TGTGCCAGCAGCGAGACAGGGAGGACTGAAGCTTTCTTT. This encodes CASSETGRTEAFF. The genes are TRBV9 and TRBJ1-1, with 7 bases fitting TRBD1. Germline V CDR1 and CDR2: SGDLS, YYNGEE. After removal of 3 bases from V and 5 bases from J, the junction contained 4 bases not matched to a gene. This CDR3 spans 13 amino acids.

This clone was observed a few times. The chain uses TRBV18 and TRBJ2-5, with a possible D match to TRBD2 (7 bases). V lost 2 bases and J 5 bases, leaving 18 bases between the germline ends. Germline V CDR1 and CDR2: KGHSH, LQKENI. The length of the CDR3 is 16 residues. CDR3 sequence: CASSPFTTGRGETQYF. The CDR3 nucleotides read TGTGCCAGCTCACCATTCACCACAGGGAGGGGTGAGACCCAGTACTTC.

CDR3 region: CSVPPSSSYNEQFF. The DNA of the CDR3 is TGCAGCGTTCCCCCTTCGAGCTCCTACAATGAGCAGTTCTTC. The chain couples TRBV29-1 to TRBJ2-1; no reliable D call. CDR1 and CDR2 (germline): SQVTM, ANQGSEA. Deletions cut 5 bases from V and 0 bases from J, with 11 bases between. The CDR3 extends over 14 amino acids.

The chain links TRBV5-1 to TRBJ2-5; TRBD2 matches at 8 bases. This CDR3 region has 16 residues. J was trimmed by 1 base and V by 0 bases; bases with no gene match: 5. CDR1 SGHRS and CDR2 YFSETQ come from the germline V gene. CDR3 nucleotide sequence: TGCGCCAGCAGCTTGGAGCCTAGCGGGCTCCAAGAGACCCAGTACTTC. This codes for CASSLEPSGLQETQYF. The complete variable domain, with remaining parts taken from reference TRBV5-1 and TRBJ2-5, reads KAGVTQTPRYLIKTRGQQVTLSCSPISGHRSVSWYQQTPGQGLQFLFEYFSETQRNKGNFPGRFSGRQFSNSRSEMNVSTLELGDSALYLCASSLEPSGLQETQYFGPGTRLLVL.

This clone has only one observation. The V call is TRBV6-5, the J call TRBJ2-3; no clear D. The V and J ends lost 3 bases and 1 base respectively, with 5 bases between them. CDR1 is MNHEY, CDR2 SVGAGI, per germline. The CDR3 spans 13 residues. This CDR3 reads CASSYSGTDTQYF. CDR3 sequence (DNA): TGTGCCAGCAGTTATTCAGGCACAGATACGCAGTATTTT.

This rearrangement joins TRBV2 to TRBJ2-1; a possible D gene is TRBD2 (5 bases). CDR3 length: 13 residues. Per the germline V gene, CDR1 is SNHLY and CDR2 is FYNNEI. The V end was cut by 8 bases, the J end by 5 bases, with 13 bases between. CDR3 nucleotide sequence: TGTGCCAGCGAACTAGAGTCCGACAATGAGCAGTTCTTC. It yields the protein CASELESDNEQFF.

The genes are TRBV18 and TRBJ1-1, with 8 bases fitting TRBD1. Looked up from germline, CDR1 is KGHSH and CDR2 is LQKENI. The CDR3 is 14 residues long. J gave up 5 bases and V 3 bases, and 5 bases lay outside the gene matches. The CDR3 DNA reads TGTGCCAGCTCACCGGACAGGGCGCGGACTGAAGCTTTCTTT. It encodes CASSPDRARTEAFF.

This clone was recorded only once. The CDR3 spells CASSTPTNRGGRKSYEQYF. The CDR3 nucleotides are TGTGCCAGTAGTACCCCCACGAACCGGGGGGGGAGAAAATCCTACGAGCAGTACTTC. The gene calls are TRBV19 and TRBJ2-7; 8 bases align to TRBD2. Per germline, CDR1 LNHDA and CDR2 SQIVND (reference sequence). With V trimmed by 4 bases and J by 1 base, 18 bases remained unmatched. This CDR3 contains 19 residues.

The V call is TRBV7-2, the J call TRBJ2-4, with 10 bases fitting TRBD1. The CDR3 contains 16 residues. V dropped 5 bases and J dropped 5; count of bases not matched to a gene: 9. The germline CDR1 and CDR2 sequences are SGHTA and FQGNSA. The DNA of the CDR3 is TGTGCCAGCAGCCGCGGACTGACAGGGGGCGAAAACATTCAGTACTTC. Its translation: CASSRGLTGGENIQYF.

V gene TRBV25-1 combines with J gene TRBJ2-7; D not certain. The germline V gene encodes CDR1 MGHDK and CDR2 SYGVNS. Trimming took 1 base from V and 6 from J, leaving 13 bases between them. The CDR3 is 14 amino acids. CDR3 nucleotides: TGTGCCAGCAGTGAATTCGGAGCAAATCTCGAGCAGTACTTC. This sequence encodes CASSEFGANLEQYF.

The CDR3 bases are TGTGCCAGCAGCTCGCAACAGGGATACACTGAAGCTTTCTTT. It is translated as CASSSQQGYTEAFF. The chain couples TRBV7-2 to TRBJ1-1, with a weak D call TRBD1 (6 bases). CDR3 length: 14 residues. V dropped 4 bases and J dropped 3 bases, with 12 bases sitting between them. Germline V gives CDR1 SGHTA, CDR2 FQGNSA.

This chain uses TRBV7-2 with TRBJ1-5; TRBD1 agrees at 9 bases. The germline CDR1 and CDR2 sequences are SGHTA and FQGNSA. V lost 4 bases, J lost 7 bases, and 11 bases stayed unmatched. The CDR3 runs to 16 residues. The CDR3 DNA reads as TGTGCCAGCAGCTACGGGGGAACAGGGGGCTACCAGCCCCAGCATTTT. Amino acids: CASSYGGTGGYQPQHF.

The chain is built from TRBV6-5 and TRBJ1-5; unclear D gene. Germline V CDR1 and CDR2: MNHEY, SVGAGI. Deletions cut 5 bases from V and 4 bases from J, with 9 bases between. CDR3 length: 13 amino acids. CDR3 bases: TGTGCCAGCAGTGCTTCTCTAAATCAGCCCCAGCATTTT. Translated: CASSASLNQPQHF.

The chain has TRBV2 and TRBJ1-2; tentatively, D is TRBD1 (6 bases). V was cut by 4 bases and J by 0 bases, with 9 bases left in between. Germline loops: CDR1 SNHLY, CDR2 FYNNEI. CDR3 length: 14 amino acids. The CDR3 nucleotides read TGTGCCAGCAGTGTTGGGGGCTCTAACTATGGCTACACCTTC. It codes for CASSVGGSNYGYTF.

V usage is TRBV5-1 and J usage is TRBJ2-2, with 8 bases identical to TRBD2. The CDR3 spans 15 residues. The V and J ends lost 2 bases and 4 bases, in that order; junction bases with no gene match: 4. The V gene's germline CDR1 is SGHRS and CDR2 YFSETQ. The CDR3 region is CASSFGGGLTGELFF. CDR3 nucleotide sequence: TGCGCCAGCAGCTTCGGGGGGGGTCTCACCGGGGAGCTGTTTTTT.

The genes are TRBV5-6 and TRBJ1-6; TRBD1 matches at 8 bases. The germline V gene encodes CDR1 SGHDT and CDR2 YYEEEE. The CDR3 extends over 16 amino acids. V was clipped by 4 bases and J by 6 bases; unmatched bases: 9. Here the CDR3 reads CASSTRTGSTNSPLHF. The CDR3 DNA is TGTGCCAGCAGCACCAGGACAGGGTCTACTAATTCACCCCTCCACTTT. Drawing the rest from reference TRBV5-6 and TRBJ1-6, the complete variable domain is DAGVTQSPTHLIKTRGQQVTLRCSPKSGHDTVSWYQQALGQGPQFIFQYYEEEERQRGNFPDRFSGHQFPNYSSELNVNALLLGDSALYLCASSTRTGSTNSPLHFGNGTRLTVT.

The gene calls are TRBV6-5 and TRBJ1-4, with D perhaps matching TRBD1 (6 bases). This CDR3 contains 14 residues. CDR1 MNHEY and CDR2 SVGAGI come from the germline V gene. V shed 8 bases and J shed 5 bases, with 15 bases lying between them. The CDR3 sequence is CASGRDTENEKLFF. The CDR3 DNA reads as TGTGCCAGCGGCCGGGACACCGAAAATGAAAAACTGTTTTTT.

The chain carries TRBV6-1 and TRBJ1-1, with D uncertain. The CDR3 runs to 15 residues. The germline CDR1 and CDR2 sequences are MNHNS and SASEGT. V dropped 7 bases and J dropped 3 bases, with 18 bases sitting between them. CDR3 bases: TGTGCCAGCACCATGACCGTGGTCGCGGACACTGAAGCTTTCTTT. Its translation is CASTMTVVADTEAFF.

This clone came up a few times. The chain combines TRBV7-9 with TRBJ2-5, with unresolved D. CDR1 and CDR2 from the germline V gene are SEHNR and FQNEAQ (reference sequence). This CDR3 comprises 14 residues. Trimming took off 3 bases at V and 3 bases at J, with 11 bases between the two ends. In DNA form, the CDR3 reads TGTGCCAGCAGCTTTTCTGCACAAAAAGAGACCCAGTACTTC. Translation: CASSFSAQKETQYF.

This clone showed up just a few times. The chain carries TRBV5-8 and TRBJ2-5; the match to TRBD2 covers 9 bases. Trimming removed 6 bases from V and 9 bases from J; junction bases left unmatched: 18. Germline loops: CDR1 SGHTS, CDR2 YDEGEE. This CDR3 contains 16 residues. CDR3 bases: TGTGCCAGCACCTCGGGGATTGCGGGGGGGTCCCCCTCCCAGTACTTC. Translating it yields CASTSGIAGGSPSQYF.

The sample holds one count of this clone. The V and J genes are TRBV10-3 and TRBJ1-1, with D tentatively TRBD1 (5 bases). V lost 0 bases, J lost 5 bases, and 10 bases lay in between. Germline CDR1 is ENHRY and CDR2 is SYGVKD. The CDR3 consists of 14 residues. CDR3 DNA: TGTGCCATCAGTGAGTCTCCGGGGGTTACTGAAGCTTTCTTT. It is translated as CAISESPGVTEAFF.

The rearrangement uses TRBV6-6 and TRBJ2-7; 9 bases agree with TRBD1. The CDR3 is 15 residues long. CDR1 is MNHNY and CDR2 is SVGAGI in the germline V gene (reference sequence). J was trimmed by 9 bases and V by 2 bases; bases with no gene match: 11. For the CDR3, the DNA is TGTGCCAGCAGTTACGCTTTTACAGGGGGCGCTTTGCAGTACTTC. This sequence encodes CASSYAFTGGALQYF.

A single count supports this clone. This sequence joins TRBV7-9 and TRBJ2-3; 10 bases line up with TRBD2. The CDR3 is 15 residues long. Germline lookup yields CDR1 SEHNR and CDR2 FQNEAQ (reference sequence). Trimming took 4 bases from V and 1 from J; bases not matched to a gene: 2. CDR3 in DNA: TGTGCCAGCAGCTCGCTAGCGGGGGGCACAGATACGCAGTATTTT. Translated, it gives CASSSLAGGTDTQYF.

The chain employs TRBV5-6 and TRBJ2-2; TRBD2 agrees at 8 bases. Germline CDR1 reads SGHDT; CDR2 reads YYEEEE. This CDR3 spans 15 amino acids. V shed 6 bases and J 4 bases; nucleotides not matched to a gene: 8. CDR3 amino acids: CASTRGGESTGELFF. Here the CDR3 DNA reads TGTGCCAGCACCCGGGGGGGGGAGAGCACCGGGGAGCTGTTTTTT.

This sequence joins TRBV4-1 and TRBJ1-2; D is unresolved. The CDR3 spans 16 residues. Trimming cost V 0 bases and J 4 bases, with 15 bases left between them. Germline CDR1 MGHRA, CDR2 YSYEKL. The CDR3 here is CASSQEIQVYGYGYTF. CDR3 coding DNA: TGCGCCAGCAGCCAAGAGATTCAGGTTTACGGCTATGGCTACACCTTC.

The sample holds one count of this clone. The chain links TRBV29-1 to TRBJ2-7, with D unresolved. Trimming removed 4 bases at V and 1 base at J, with 11 bases between. Germline loops: CDR1 SQVTM, CDR2 ANQGSEA. This CDR3 has 13 residues. In DNA form, the CDR3 reads TGCAGCGTTGGATCCGGTAATTCCTACGAGCAGTACTTC. Protein product: CSVGSGNSYEQYF.

This clone turned up a few times. This chain joins TRBV6-5 and TRBJ1-2; maybe TRBD1 (6 bases). Between the trimmed V and J ends, which lost 5 bases and 8 bases, there was a span of 18 bases. Germline V lookup: CDR1 MNHEY, CDR2 SVGAGI. This CDR3 comprises 14 residues. CDR3 sequence (DNA): TGTGCCAGCAGTCGAGACAGGACCCGGGACGGCTACACCTTC. Its translation is CASSRDRTRDGYTF.